Presented here are 12 T cell receptor beta chains from one specimen sequenced in a study of blood T cell repertoires in COVID-19. The repertoire was sequenced with immunoSEQ multiplex PCR; TCRdb's copy has only in-frame clones and lacks some. The sample holds around 94,000 clones, around four fifths seen once. Sequencing was done on a sample of peripheral blood. The receptors come from a man aged 50-60 years with acute or convalescent COVID-19.

This chain joins TRBV5-4 and TRBJ1-2, with TRBD1 as a possible D gene (6 bases). This CDR3 contains 15 residues. With 2 bases removed from V and 6 bases from J, the gap between germline ends came to 17 bases. The germline CDR1 and CDR2 sequences are SGHNT and YYREEE (reference sequence). CDR3 amino acids: CASSFSHGQKNGYTF. CDR3 bases: TGTGCCAGCAGCTTCTCCCATGGACAGAAGAATGGCTACACCTTC.

V gene TRBV18 combines with J gene TRBJ1-1; the D is unclear. The CDR3 sequence is 16 residues long. Between the trimmed V and J ends, which lost 1 base and 4 bases, there was a span of 16 bases. Germline V gene sequence: CDR1 KGHSH, CDR2 LQKENI. Here the CDR3 reads CASSPRTAAGSTEAFF. The CDR3 DNA follows: TGTGCCAGCTCACCACGTACCGCCGCGGGGAGCACTGAAGCTTTCTTT.

This chain links TRBV7-6 with TRBJ2-1; D might be TRBD2 (7 bases). The ends were cut back, 1 base at V and 7 bases at J, with 26 bases in the middle. Germline CDR1 SGHVS, CDR2 FNYEAQ. The CDR3 is 19 residues long. The DNA of the CDR3 is TGTGCCAGCAGCTTAGTAGGCCTCGGGATTGAGGGGGGGCGGAATGAGCAGTTCTTC. Its translation is CASSLVGLGIEGGRNEQFF.

The rearrangement uses TRBV5-5 and TRBJ2-3; 12 nucleotides line up with TRBD1. The CDR3 has 20 amino acids. Germline loops: CDR1 SGHKS, CDR2 YYEKEE (reference sequence). Trimming at V came to 0 bases and at J to 5 bases, leaving 16 bases not matched to a gene. Written as DNA, the CDR3 is TGTGCCAGCAGCTTGGCCGGGGGACAGGGGGCCCCTTGGCCGGGAGATACGCAGTATTTT. Amino acids: CASSLAGGQGAPWPGDTQYF.

The chain has TRBV5-4 and TRBJ2-2, with 9 bases aligning to TRBD1. CDR1 and CDR2 from the germline V gene are SGHNT and YYREEE (reference sequence). This CDR3 is built from 16 residues. Trimming took 3 bases from V and 1 from J; bases not matched to a gene: 4. The CDR3 nucleotides read TGTGCCAGCAGCTACAGGGGGCACAGGAACACCGGGGAGCTGTTTTTT. It codes for CASSYRGHRNTGELFF.

V is TRBV6-5 and J is TRBJ1-4; 9 nucleotides line up with TRBD1. Germline CDR1 MNHEY, CDR2 SVGAGI. Trimming removed 2 bases from V and 8 bases from J; junction bases left unmatched: 3. CDR3 length equals 14 residues. This CDR3 is CASSYVTGGEKLFF. CDR3 coding DNA: TGTGCCAGCAGTTACGTTACAGGGGGCGAAAAACTGTTTTTT.

This chain uses TRBV10-3 with TRBJ1-1; unclear D gene. The CDR3 is 15 residues long. The germline V and J ends were trimmed by 1 base and 1 base, with 10 bases remaining between them. Per the germline V gene, CDR1 is ENHRY and CDR2 is SYGVKD. The CDR3 loop reads CAISEWGGSNTEAFF. In DNA, the CDR3 is TGTGCCATCAGTGAGTGGGGAGGATCGAACACTGAAGCTTTCTTT.

The chain joins TRBV30 to TRBJ1-2, with 9 bases matching TRBD1. This CDR3 comprises 15 residues. In germline, CDR1 is GTSNPN, CDR2 SVGIG (reference sequence). The V gene end was trimmed by 1 base and the J gene end by 4 bases; junction bases not matched to a gene: 7. The CDR3 sequence is CAWSAEDRGPYGYTF. In DNA form, the CDR3 reads TGTGCCTGGAGTGCAGAGGACAGGGGCCCCTATGGCTACACCTTC.

The chain combines TRBV12-5 with TRBJ1-1; D not certain. Trimming removed 6 bases at V and 6 bases at J, with 14 bases between. Germline CDR1 and CDR2: LGHNT and FRNRAP. The CDR3 extends over 13 amino acids. The CDR3 bases are TGTGCTAGTGGACCCGACCTTGGAGCTGAAGCTTTCTTT. This sequence encodes CASGPDLGAEAFF.

This chain uses TRBV7-8 with TRBJ1-1; 9 positions agree with TRBD1. The CDR3 runs 15 residues. Germline V gene data show CDR1 as SGHVS and CDR2 as FQNEAQ. The V segment lost 4 bases and the J segment 6 bases; nucleotides outside the gene matches: 9. In DNA, the CDR3 is TGTGCCAGCAGCTCGGGACAGGGCTATGGCCCTGAAGCTTTCTTT. It specifies CASSSGQGYGPEAFF.

This rearrangement joins TRBV7-2 to TRBJ2-2; 9 bases are a match to TRBD1. This CDR3 spans 15 amino acids. V dropped 4 bases and J dropped 4; count of bases not matched to a gene: 4. In germline, CDR1 is SGHTA, CDR2 FQGNSA. The CDR3: CASSSRDRVTGELFF. CDR3 nucleotide sequence: TGTGCCAGCAGCTCCCGGGACAGGGTCACCGGGGAGCTGTTTTTT.

CDR3: CAWSVAGSEAFF. CDR3 DNA: TGTGCCTGGAGTGTAGCGGGATCTGAAGCTTTCTTT. The genes are TRBV30 and TRBJ1-1, with unresolved D. Germline CDR1 and CDR2: GTSNPN and SVGIG (reference sequence). The ends were cut back, 0 bases at V and 6 bases at J, with 8 bases in the middle. The CDR3 has 12 residues. Complete variable domain (other parts from reference TRBV30 and TRBJ1-1): SQTIHQWPATLVQPVGSPLSLECTVEGTSNPNLYWYRQAAGRGLQLLFYSVGIGQISSEVPQNLSASRPQDRQFILSSKKLLLSDSGFYLCAWSVAGSEAFFGQGTRLTVV.